This T cell receptor (beta chain) emerged from a study of T cell changes during pregnancy in multiple sclerosis. The sample holds one count of this clone. Assay: immunoSEQ multiplex PCR; the TCRdb copy retains only in-frame clones and omits some. Here the sample spans roughly 100,000 clones, approximately 90% being singletons. Germline V gives CDR1 SNHLY, CDR2 FYNNEI. CDR3 length equals 14 residues. V dropped 2 bases and J dropped 5 bases, with 13 bases sitting between them. The receptor's source is a female donor with multiple sclerosis, enrolled in a pregnancy study. Sequenced here: peripheral blood, sampled after pregnancy. The chain uses TRBV2 and TRBJ2-7; D perhaps matches TRBD1 (5 bases). The CDR3 DNA reads TGTGCCAGCAGTGAACCGCAGGGAATGGACGAGCAGTACTTC. Encoded protein: CASSEPQGMDEQYF.